Shown below are 8 T cell receptor beta chains from a single sample sequenced in a study of blood T cell repertoires in COVID-19. Generated by immunoSEQ multiplex PCR, the TCRdb table keeps only in-frame clones and is missing some. The repertoire holds about 300,000 clones, with roughly 88% as singletons. The specimen sequenced was PBMCs or T cells enriched from blood (not recorded which). All receptors derive from a man aged 30 to 45 who had recovered from COVID-19.

The V and J genes are TRBV5-1 and TRBJ1-3; possible D gene TRBD1, 5 bases. The V gene's germline CDR1 is SGHRS and CDR2 YFSETQ. Trimming left V 4 bases short and J 0 bases short, with 8 bases between. CDR3 length: 14 amino acids. CDR3 residues: CASSNRSSGNTIYF. The CDR3 coding sequence is TGCGCCAGCAGCAACAGGAGCTCTGGAAACACCATATATTTT.

The V call is TRBV6-5, the J call TRBJ1-6; 7 bases fit TRBD1. Germline V gives CDR1 MNHEY, CDR2 SVGAGI. CDR3 length: 13 amino acids. Trimming at V came to 9 bases and at J to 6 bases, leaving 5 bases not matched to a gene. The CDR3 coding sequence is TGTGCCAGTTCAACAGGGGCTAATTCACCCCTCCACTTT. Its protein is CASSTGANSPLHF.

The V gene is TRBV25-1, the J gene TRBJ1-2; the match to TRBD1 covers 10 bases. V gave up 2 bases and J gave up 7 bases; unmatched junction bases: 4. Germline V lookup: CDR1 MGHDK, CDR2 SYGVNS. The CDR3 is made up of 14 amino acids. CDR3 nucleotides: TGTGCCAGCAGTGAAGGGACAGGGGTCGGTGGCTACACCTTC. Its translation: CASSEGTGVGGYTF.

The J gene is TRBJ1-6, the V gene TRBV5-4; maybe TRBD1 (5 bases). The germline V gene encodes CDR1 SGHNT and CDR2 YYREEE (reference sequence). Deletions cut 2 bases from V and 8 bases from J, with 17 bases between. The CDR3 runs 16 residues. CDR3 sequence reads: CASSFGIGRGDSPLHF. As DNA, the CDR3 is TGTGCCAGCAGCTTTGGGATCGGACGGGGGGATTCACCCCTCCACTTT. The complete variable domain, with remaining parts taken from reference TRBV5-4 and TRBJ1-6, reads ETGVTQSPTHLIKTRGQQVTLRCSSQSGHNTVSWYQQALGQGPQFIFQYYREEENGRGNFPPRFSGLQFPNYSSELNVNALELDDSALYLCASSFGIGRGDSPLHFGNGTRLTVT.

The V call is TRBV7-9, the J call TRBJ1-3, with 8 bases lining up with TRBD1. Germline V gives CDR1 SEHNR, CDR2 FQNEAQ (reference sequence). This CDR3 spans 16 amino acids. The V gene end was trimmed by 2 bases and the J gene end by 4 bases; junction bases not matched to a gene: 7. CDR3 nucleotides: TGTGCCAGCAGCTTAAGTCAGGGGGCTCTCGGAAACACCATATATTTT. Its translation is CASSLSQGALGNTIYF.

V gene TRBV10-3 combines with J gene TRBJ2-7, with TRBD2 matching over 7 bases. CDR1 is ENHRY and CDR2 is SYGVKD in the germline V gene. The CDR3 loop spans 14 amino acids. With 5 bases clipped from V and 5 bases from J, the junction kept 9 bases outside the gene matches. CDR3 DNA sequence: TGTGCCATCAGTCCTGCGGGGGATTCCCACGAGCAGTACTTC. This sequence encodes CAISPAGDSHEQYF.

The J gene is TRBJ1-4, the V gene TRBV7-2, with D tentatively TRBD1 (5 bases). CDR1 and CDR2 from the germline V gene are SGHTA and FQGNSA. Trimming removed 4 bases at V and 6 bases at J, with 9 bases between. There are 13 residues in the CDR3. Written as DNA, the CDR3 is TGTGCCAGCAGCTCAAAGGGGTATGAAAAACTGTTTTTT. Residues: CASSSKGYEKLFF.

The chain carries TRBV7-9 and TRBJ1-2; D is unresolved. The CDR3 spans 13 residues. Germline V gives CDR1 SEHNR, CDR2 FQNEAQ (reference sequence). The V and J ends lost 5 bases and 8 bases respectively, with 15 bases between them. CDR3 coding DNA: TGTGCCAGCAGCGTCGGACTTGGTGAAGGCTACACCTTC. Residues: CASSVGLGEGYTF.